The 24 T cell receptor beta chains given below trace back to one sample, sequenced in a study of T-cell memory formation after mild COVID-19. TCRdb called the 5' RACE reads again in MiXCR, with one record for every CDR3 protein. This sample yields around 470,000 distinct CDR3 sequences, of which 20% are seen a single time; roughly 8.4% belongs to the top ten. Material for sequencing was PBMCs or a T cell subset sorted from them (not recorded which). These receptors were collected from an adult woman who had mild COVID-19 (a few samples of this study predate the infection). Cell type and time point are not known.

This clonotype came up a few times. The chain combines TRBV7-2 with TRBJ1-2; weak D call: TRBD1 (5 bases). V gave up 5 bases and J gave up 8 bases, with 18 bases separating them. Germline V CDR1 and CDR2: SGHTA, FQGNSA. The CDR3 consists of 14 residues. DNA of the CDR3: TGTGCCAGCAGCCCCTCCCGGGGGTCGGTGGGCTACACCTTC. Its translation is CASSPSRGSVGYTF.

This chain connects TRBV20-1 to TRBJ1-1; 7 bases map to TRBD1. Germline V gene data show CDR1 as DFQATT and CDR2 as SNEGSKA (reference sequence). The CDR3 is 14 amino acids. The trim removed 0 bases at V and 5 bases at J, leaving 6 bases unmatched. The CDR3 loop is CSARDRHRGTEAFF. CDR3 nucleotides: TGCAGTGCTAGAGATAGGCACAGGGGTACTGAAGCTTTCTTT.

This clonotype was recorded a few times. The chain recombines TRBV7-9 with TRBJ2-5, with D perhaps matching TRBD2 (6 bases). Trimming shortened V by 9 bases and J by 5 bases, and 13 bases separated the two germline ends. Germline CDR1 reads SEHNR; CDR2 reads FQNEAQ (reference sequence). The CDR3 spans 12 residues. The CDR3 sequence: CASAGSGETQYF. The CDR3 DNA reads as TGTGCCAGTGCCGGAAGCGGGGAGACCCAGTACTTC.

CDR3 bases: TGCGCCAGCAGCTTGGAGCTGTCAACTGGAAACACCATATATTTT. Translated: CASSLELSTGNTIYF. This sequence joins TRBV5-1 and TRBJ1-3; no reliable D call. Germline lookup yields CDR1 SGHRS and CDR2 YFSETQ. Trimming cost V 0 bases and J 2 bases, with 9 bases left between them. The CDR3 spans 15 residues.

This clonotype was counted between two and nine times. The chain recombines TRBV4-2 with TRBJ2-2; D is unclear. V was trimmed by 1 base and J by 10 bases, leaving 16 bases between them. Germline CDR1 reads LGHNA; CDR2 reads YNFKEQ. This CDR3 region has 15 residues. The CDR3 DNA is TGTGCCAGCAGCCAAGCAGTGACCCCAGGCGAGGAGCTGTTTTTT. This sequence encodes CASSQAVTPGEELFF.

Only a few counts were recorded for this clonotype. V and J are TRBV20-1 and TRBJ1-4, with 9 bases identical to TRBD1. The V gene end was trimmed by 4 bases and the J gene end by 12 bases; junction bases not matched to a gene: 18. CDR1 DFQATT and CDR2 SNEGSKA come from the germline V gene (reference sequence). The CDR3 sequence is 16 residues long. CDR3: CSAKSSTGGPGVELFF. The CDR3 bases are TGCAGTGCTAAGAGCTCCACAGGGGGCCCGGGTGTCGAACTGTTTTTT.

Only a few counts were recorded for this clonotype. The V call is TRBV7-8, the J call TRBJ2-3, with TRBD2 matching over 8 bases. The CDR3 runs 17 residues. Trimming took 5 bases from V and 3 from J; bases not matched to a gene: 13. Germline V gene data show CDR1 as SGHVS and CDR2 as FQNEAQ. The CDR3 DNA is TGTGCCAGCAGCGGAAGGCTTTCGGGAGGGAAGACAGATACGCAGTATTTT. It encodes CASSGRLSGGKTDTQYF.

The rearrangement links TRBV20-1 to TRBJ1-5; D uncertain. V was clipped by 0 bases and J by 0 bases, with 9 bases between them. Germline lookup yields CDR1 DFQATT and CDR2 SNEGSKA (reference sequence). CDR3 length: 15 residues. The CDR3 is CSARERAGSNQPQHF. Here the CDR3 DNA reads TGCAGTGCTAGAGAACGGGCGGGTAGCAATCAGCCCCAGCATTTT.

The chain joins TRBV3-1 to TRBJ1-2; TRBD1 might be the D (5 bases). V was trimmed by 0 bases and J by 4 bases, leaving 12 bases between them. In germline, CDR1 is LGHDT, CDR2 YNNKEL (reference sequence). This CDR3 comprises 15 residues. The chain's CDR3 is CASSQDHGAAYGYTF. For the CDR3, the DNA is TGTGCCAGCAGCCAAGATCATGGGGCGGCCTATGGCTACACCTTC.

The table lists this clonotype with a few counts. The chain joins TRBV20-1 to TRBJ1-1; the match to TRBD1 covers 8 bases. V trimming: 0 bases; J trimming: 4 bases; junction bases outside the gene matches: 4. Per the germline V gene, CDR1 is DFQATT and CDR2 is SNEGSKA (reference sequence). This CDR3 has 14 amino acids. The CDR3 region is CSARDQGATTEAFF. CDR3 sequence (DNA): TGCAGTGCTAGAGATCAGGGGGCGACCACTGAAGCTTTCTTT.

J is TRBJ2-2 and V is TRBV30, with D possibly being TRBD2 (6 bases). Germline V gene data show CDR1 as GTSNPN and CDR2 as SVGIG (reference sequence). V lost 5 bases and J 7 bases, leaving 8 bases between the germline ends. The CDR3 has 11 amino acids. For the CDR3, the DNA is TGTGCCTGGCAGGAGGGCGGGGAGCTGTTTTTT. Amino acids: CAWQEGGELFF.

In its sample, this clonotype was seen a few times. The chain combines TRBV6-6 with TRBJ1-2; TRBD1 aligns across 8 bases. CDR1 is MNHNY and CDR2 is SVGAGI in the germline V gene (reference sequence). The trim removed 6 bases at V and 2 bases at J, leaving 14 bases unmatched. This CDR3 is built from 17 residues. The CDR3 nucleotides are TGTGCCAGCAGCCCACTCCCGCACCGGACAGGGAACTATGGCTACACCTTC. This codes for CASSPLPHRTGNYGYTF.

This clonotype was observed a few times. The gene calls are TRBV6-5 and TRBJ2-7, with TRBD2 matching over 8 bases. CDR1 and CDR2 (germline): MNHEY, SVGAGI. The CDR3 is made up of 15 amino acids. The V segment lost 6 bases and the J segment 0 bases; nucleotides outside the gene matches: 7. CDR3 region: CASRPGGVSSYEQYF. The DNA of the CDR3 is TGTGCCAGCAGGCCGGGGGGGGTTAGCTCCTACGAGCAGTACTTC.

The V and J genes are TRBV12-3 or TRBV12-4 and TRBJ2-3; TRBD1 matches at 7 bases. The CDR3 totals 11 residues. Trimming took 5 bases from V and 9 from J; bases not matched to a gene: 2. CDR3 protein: CASSGDRTQYF. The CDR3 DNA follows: TGTGCCAGCAGTGGGGACAGAACGCAGTATTTT.

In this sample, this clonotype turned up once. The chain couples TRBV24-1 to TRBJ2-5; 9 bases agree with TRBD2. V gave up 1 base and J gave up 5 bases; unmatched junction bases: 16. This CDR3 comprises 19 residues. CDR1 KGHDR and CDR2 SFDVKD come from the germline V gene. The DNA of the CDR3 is TGTGCCACCAGTGATTTAACTTCGGCTAGCGGGGATACTCTGGAGACCCAGTACTTC. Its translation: CATSDLTSASGDTLETQYF.

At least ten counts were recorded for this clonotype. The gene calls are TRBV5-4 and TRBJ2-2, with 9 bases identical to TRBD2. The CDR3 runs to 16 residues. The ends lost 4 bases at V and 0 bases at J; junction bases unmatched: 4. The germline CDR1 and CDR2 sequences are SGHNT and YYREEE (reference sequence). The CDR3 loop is CASSRTSGPNTGELFF. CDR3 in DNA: TGTGCCAGCAGCAGAACTAGCGGGCCGAACACCGGGGAGCTGTTTTTT.

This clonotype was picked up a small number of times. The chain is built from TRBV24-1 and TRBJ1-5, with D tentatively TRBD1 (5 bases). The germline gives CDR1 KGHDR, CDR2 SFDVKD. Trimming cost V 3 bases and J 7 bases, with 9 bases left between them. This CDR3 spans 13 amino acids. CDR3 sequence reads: CATSDGGYQPQHF. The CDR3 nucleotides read TGTGCCACCAGTGATGGGGGTTACCAGCCCCAGCATTTT.

The CDR3 nucleotides read TGTGCCAGCAGTCGTCGGACTAGCGGTAGCACAGATACGCAGTATTTT. Translating gives CASSRRTSGSTDTQYF. The chain links TRBV9 to TRBJ2-3; 10 nucleotides line up with TRBD2. The CDR3 contains 16 residues. The V gene end was trimmed by 5 bases and the J gene end by 0 bases; junction bases not matched to a gene: 6. Germline loops: CDR1 SGDLS, CDR2 YYNGEE.

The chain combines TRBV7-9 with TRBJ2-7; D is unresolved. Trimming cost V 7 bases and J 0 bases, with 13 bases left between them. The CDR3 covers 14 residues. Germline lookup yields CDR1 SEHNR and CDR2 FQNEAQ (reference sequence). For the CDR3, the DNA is TGTGCCAGCACCAGTATTGAGAGCTCCTACGAGCAGTACTTC. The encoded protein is CASTSIESSYEQYF.

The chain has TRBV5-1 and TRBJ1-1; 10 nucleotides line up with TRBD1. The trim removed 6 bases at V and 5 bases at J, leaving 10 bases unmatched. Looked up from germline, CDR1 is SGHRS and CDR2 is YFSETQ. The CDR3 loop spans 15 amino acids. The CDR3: CASTTGDRGLTEAFF. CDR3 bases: TGCGCCAGCACCACCGGCGACAGGGGGCTGACTGAAGCTTTCTTT.

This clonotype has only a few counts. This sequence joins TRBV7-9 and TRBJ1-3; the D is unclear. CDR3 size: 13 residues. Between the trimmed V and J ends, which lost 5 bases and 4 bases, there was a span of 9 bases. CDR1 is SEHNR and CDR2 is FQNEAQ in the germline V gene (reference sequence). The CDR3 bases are TGTGCCAGCAGCCAAGACGACGGAAACACCATATATTTT. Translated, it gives CASSQDDGNTIYF.

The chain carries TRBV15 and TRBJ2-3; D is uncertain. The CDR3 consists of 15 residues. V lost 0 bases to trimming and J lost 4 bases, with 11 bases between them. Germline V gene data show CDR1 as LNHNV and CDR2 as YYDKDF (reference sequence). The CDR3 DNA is TGTGCCACCAGCAGAGACACTGCATATCCAGATACGCAGTATTTT. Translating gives CATSRDTAYPDTQYF. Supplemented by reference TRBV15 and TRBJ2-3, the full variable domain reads DAMVIQNPRYQVTQFGKPVTLSCSQTLNHNVMYWYQQKSSQAPKLLFHYYDKDFNNEADTPDNFQSRRPNTSFCFLDIRSPGLGDTAMYLCATSRDTAYPDTQYFGPGTRLTVL.

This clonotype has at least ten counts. The CDR3 region is CASSAGRNTGELFF. The CDR3 nucleotides are TGTGCCAGCAGTGCCGGTAGGAACACCGGGGAGCTGTTTTTT. This chain uses TRBV2 with TRBJ2-2; no definite D call. The germline V gene has CDR1 SNHLY and CDR2 FYNNEI. Between the trimmed V and J ends, which lost 4 bases and 1 base, there was a span of 7 bases. The CDR3 sequence is 14 residues long.

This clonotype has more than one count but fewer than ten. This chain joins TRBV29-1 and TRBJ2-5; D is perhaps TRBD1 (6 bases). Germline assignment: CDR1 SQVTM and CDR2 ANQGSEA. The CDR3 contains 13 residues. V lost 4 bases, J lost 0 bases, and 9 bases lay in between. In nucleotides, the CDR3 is TGCAGCGTTGGGACAGCATACCAAGAGACCCAGTACTTC. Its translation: CSVGTAYQETQYF.